This passage covers 17 T cell receptor beta chains from one sample sequenced in a study of T cells expressing NK-cell markers. TCRdb processed the 5' RACE reads again and assigns one entry to each CDR3 protein, with no DNA. This repertoire includes 350,000 to 400,000 distinct CDR3 sequences. The sample was blood T cells: a sorted CD56 or NKG2C T cell subset, CD4+ or CD8+ T cells, or bulk PBMC T cells (not recorded which). The receptors originated from a woman in her forties or fifties in good health.

This sequence joins TRBV7-6 and TRBJ1-1. The CDR3 spans 14 residues. Per the germline V gene, CDR1 is SGHVS and CDR2 is FNYEAQ. The CDR3 is CASTLGDMNTEAFF. The full variable domain, rest sourced from reference TRBV7-6 and TRBJ1-1, is GAGVSQSPRYKVTKRGQDVALRCDPISGHVSLYWYRQALGQGPEFLTYFNYEAQQDKSGLPNDRFSAERPEGSISTLTIQRTEQRDSAMYRCASTLGDMNTEAFFGQGTRLTVV.

The chain recombines TRBV4-2 with TRBJ2-3; the D call of TRBD1 rests on TCRdb alone, since no DNA is present to check it. This CDR3 is built from 14 residues. In germline, CDR1 is LGHNA, CDR2 YNFKEQ. The chain's CDR3 is CASSSREGADTQYF.

The chain combines TRBV7-2 with TRBJ1-5; TCRdb's assignment of TRBD1 cannot be checked, as there is no DNA. The CDR3 runs to 18 residues. CDR1 SGHTA and CDR2 FQGNSA come from the germline V gene. The CDR3 spells CASSRGETGRYSNQPQHF.

V usage is TRBV24-1 and J usage is TRBJ2-5; the TCRdb call, TRBD1, lacks DNA for checking. This CDR3 comprises 14 residues. Germline assignment: CDR1 KGHDR and CDR2 SFDVKD. CDR3 loop: CATSDLSDRETQYF.

The chain carries TRBV4-1 and TRBJ2-1; the D call of TRBD2 rests on TCRdb alone, since no DNA is present to check it. CDR1 and CDR2 from the germline V gene are MGHRA and YSYEKL. The CDR3 sequence is 16 residues long. The CDR3: CASSHGRASGYNEQFF.

V gene TRBV6-1 combines with J gene TRBJ2-2; TCRdb's D gene call, TRBD1, goes unchecked for lack of DNA. The CDR3 is 15 amino acids. Germline V gene data show CDR1 as MNHNS and CDR2 as SASEGT. The CDR3 reads CASRGDRRNSGELFF.

V and J are TRBV3-1 and TRBJ2-1; TCRdb reports TRBD2, a call that lacks DNA to check it against. The germline gives CDR1 LGHDT, CDR2 YNNKEL (reference sequence). The CDR3 contains 16 residues. The CDR3 is CASSPLRAGDQNEQFF.

The chain has TRBV6-5 and TRBJ2-7; the D call from TCRdb, TRBD2, cannot be confirmed without DNA. The germline CDR1 and CDR2 sequences are MNHEY and SVGAGI. The CDR3 spans 16 residues. CDR3 sequence: CASSYRPGTSNYEQYF.

The V gene is TRBV5-1, the J gene TRBJ2-1. The CDR3 covers 12 residues. CDR1 and CDR2 (germline): SGHRS, YFSETQ. The CDR3 here is CASSQSYNEQFF.

This chain connects TRBV15 to TRBJ2-2; the TRBD1 assignment by TCRdb is unverifiable without DNA. The CDR3 is 15 amino acids. Germline CDR1 is LNHNV and CDR2 is YYDKDF (reference sequence). CDR3 in amino acids: CATSRDSPWQGRMFF.

The chain carries TRBV10-3 and TRBJ2-7; TCRdb calls TRBD1, which cannot be checked without DNA. Germline CDR1 reads ENHRY; CDR2 reads SYGVKD. The CDR3 has 13 amino acids. The CDR3 spells CATDSTPGGEQYF.

The gene calls are TRBV10-1 and TRBJ2-1; absent DNA, TCRdb's TRBD2 call cannot be checked. This CDR3 is 15 amino acids long. Germline values: CDR1 WNHNN, CDR2 SYGVQD (reference sequence). The CDR3 region is CASSEPSRTWDEQFF.

The chain uses TRBV7-3 and TRBJ2-3; checking the TCRdb D call of TRBD1 is not possible without DNA. There are 17 residues in the CDR3. Germline values: CDR1 SGHTA, CDR2 FQGTGA. This chain's CDR3 is CASSLGTPGVGLDTQYF.

The chain is built from TRBV24-1 and TRBJ2-1. Germline CDR1 is KGHDR and CDR2 is SFDVKD. The CDR3 is 16 amino acids. CDR3 residues: CATSDRGQGSYNEQFF.

The chain has TRBV28 and TRBJ2-5; TCRdb indicates TRBD1, and absent DNA this call remains unverified. Looked up from germline, CDR1 is MDHEN and CDR2 is SYDVKM. This CDR3 spans 16 amino acids. The CDR3 region is CASSPWTGGSGETQYF.

This sequence joins TRBV29-1 and TRBJ2-5; TCRdb calls TRBD1, which cannot be checked without DNA. The CDR3 extends over 12 amino acids. Germline CDR1 and CDR2: SQVTM and ANQGSEA. This CDR3 reads CSVGDRGQTQYF.

The chain carries TRBV7-3 and TRBJ2-1; TCRdb's D gene call, TRBD1, goes unchecked for lack of DNA. From germline, CDR1 is SGHTA and CDR2 FQGTGA. CDR3 length: 17 amino acids. CDR3 amino acids: CASSKQPRDRWGNEQFF.